These 14 T cell receptor beta chains share one sample of origin, sequenced in a study of blood T cell repertoires in COVID-19. Method: immunoSEQ multiplex PCR; TCRdb's copy keeps in-frame clones and lacks some. The sample has about 80,000 clones; around 79% are singletons. The sample consisted of peripheral blood. These receptors originate from a human donor in a cohort sampled during active COVID-19.

Details on this clone: Possible read error: a much larger clone is one base away. The same CDR3 can be traced to other DNA sequences in this sample. The genes are TRBV24-1 and TRBJ2-7; perhaps TRBD2 as D (5 bases). The CDR3 runs 12 residues. The germline V gene encodes CDR1 KGHDR and CDR2 SFDVKD. V shed 5 bases and J shed 2 bases, with 6 bases lying between them. The CDR3 region has the DNA TGTGCCACCAGTGCCGGGGCCTACGAGCAGTACTTC. Protein: CATSAGAYEQYF.

The rearrangement links TRBV19 to TRBJ2-7; D perhaps matches TRBD2 (5 bases). The CDR3 extends over 15 amino acids. V was trimmed by 1 base and J by 3 bases, leaving 13 bases between them. Germline CDR1 is LNHDA and CDR2 is SQIVND (reference sequence). CDR3 region: CASSIASLGDYEQYF. DNA of the CDR3: TGTGCCAGTAGTATAGCTTCCCTCGGGGACTACGAGCAGTACTTC.

This chain joins TRBV7-9 and TRBJ2-5; 8 nucleotides agree with TRBD2. With V trimmed by 6 bases and J by 2 bases, 5 bases remained unmatched. The CDR3 has 14 amino acids. Per germline, CDR1 SEHNR and CDR2 FQNEAQ (reference sequence). DNA for the CDR3: TGTGCCAGCAGTCAAGCGGGGGATCAAGAGACCCAGTACTTC. It is translated as CASSQAGDQETQYF.

The chain links TRBV9 to TRBJ1-3, with 8 nucleotides matching TRBD1. The CDR3 has 15 amino acids. The germline V gene has CDR1 SGDLS and CDR2 YYNGEE. V lost 2 bases, J lost 4 bases, and 5 bases stayed unmatched. This CDR3 is CASSVFPGGGNTIYF. The CDR3 coding sequence is TGTGCCAGCAGCGTTTTTCCAGGGGGCGGAAACACCATATATTTT.

Turning to this clone: Mismatch with germline at one junction end may stem from a read error. V is TRBV7-7 and J is TRBJ2-3; 7 positions agree with TRBD2. Per the germline V gene, CDR1 is SSHAT and CDR2 is FNYEAQ (reference sequence). The CDR3 is made up of 16 amino acids. This CDR3 is CASSPRVGGEANTQYF. In nucleotides, the CDR3 is TGTGCTAGCAGCCCCAGGGTGGGGGGGGAGGCCAATACGCAGTATTTT.

This clone appeared many times. This chain joins TRBV10-3 and TRBJ1-1; perhaps TRBD1 as D (5 bases). The CDR3 consists of 14 residues. V was trimmed by 1 base and J by 2 bases, leaving 8 bases between them. The V gene's germline CDR1 is ENHRY and CDR2 SYGVKD. As DNA, the CDR3 is TGTGCCATCAGTGAGTTAGACAGCAACACTGAAGCTTTCTTT. Protein product: CAISELDSNTEAFF.

The V gene is TRBV7-9, the J gene TRBJ2-1; D not resolved. The length of the CDR3 is 16 residues. CDR1 is SEHNR and CDR2 is FQNEAQ in the germline V gene (reference sequence). V lost 4 bases and J 1 base, leaving 14 bases between the germline ends. The CDR3, as DNA: TGTGCCAGCAGCTCCTACCGAGTGGTGTCCTACAATGAGCAGTTCTTC. Translation gives CASSSYRVVSYNEQFF.

This clone was counted ten times or more. The chain recombines TRBV5-6 with TRBJ2-7; 7 bases line up with TRBD1. After removal of 0 bases from V and 5 bases from J, the junction contained 8 bases not matched to a gene. The CDR3 consists of 15 residues. Germline V gives CDR1 SGHDT, CDR2 YYEEEE. CDR3 nucleotide sequence: TGTGCCAGCAGCTTGGGAGGGGGCGATTTCCACGAGCAGTACGTC. Protein sequence: CASSLGGGDFHEQYV.

V usage is TRBV3-1 (or the pseudogene TRBV3-2) and J usage is TRBJ2-1; D remains ambiguous. With 6 bases removed from V and 3 bases from J, the gap between germline ends came to 3 bases. The CDR3 covers 11 residues. Germline values: CDR1 LGHDT, CDR2 YNNKEL (reference sequence). In nucleotides, the CDR3 is TGTGCCAGCAGACTCTACAATGAGCAGTTCTTC. Translation gives CASRLYNEQFF.

This clone was seen only once. This sequence joins TRBV3-1 (or the pseudogene TRBV3-2) and TRBJ1-2; D not resolved. The CDR3 has 12 residues. V shed 4 bases and J shed 8 bases, with 11 bases lying between them. The germline V gene encodes CDR1 LGHDT and CDR2 YNNKEL (reference sequence). The CDR3 sequence: CASSPEGLGYTF. CDR3 nucleotides: TGTGCCAGCAGCCCTGAGGGATTAGGCTACACCTTC.

This clone occurred a few times. The chain couples TRBV30 to TRBJ1-2, with unresolved D. The CDR3 contains 14 residues. With 2 bases removed from V and 3 bases from J, the gap between germline ends came to 13 bases. Germline V gene data show CDR1 as GTSNPN and CDR2 as SVGIG (reference sequence). In DNA form, the CDR3 reads TGTGCCTGGAGTCCCGGGTCCTTGGACTATGGCTACACCTTC. Translation: CAWSPGSLDYGYTF.

The chain links TRBV10-3 to TRBJ1-2, with 7 bases fitting TRBD1. The V gene end was trimmed by 6 bases and the J gene end by 4 bases; junction bases not matched to a gene: 8. There are 14 residues in the CDR3. The germline gives CDR1 ENHRY, CDR2 SYGVKD. The CDR3 loop is CAIRDSGTVYGYTF. The CDR3 DNA reads as TGTGCCATCAGGGATTCCGGGACAGTCTATGGCTACACCTTC.

This chain connects TRBV6-5 to TRBJ2-3, with TRBD2 matching 12 bases. J was trimmed by 5 bases and V by 7 bases; bases with no gene match: 7. Looked up from germline, CDR1 is MNHEY and CDR2 is SVGAGI. This CDR3 contains 15 residues. The CDR3 nucleotides read TGTGCCAGCACCGAGACTAGCGGGGGAGTAGATACGCAGTATTTT. Amino acid sequence: CASTETSGGVDTQYF.

The CDR3, as DNA: TGTGCCAGCAGCTTAGACAGGGCCACCGGGGAGCTGTTTTTT. It specifies CASSLDRATGELFF. The chain carries TRBV7-9 and TRBJ2-2, with D maybe TRBD1 (6 bases). The germline V gene encodes CDR1 SEHNR and CDR2 FQNEAQ (reference sequence). Deletions cut 1 base from V and 4 bases from J, with 7 bases between. CDR3 length: 14 amino acids. The whole variable domain, filled in from reference TRBV7-9 and TRBJ2-2, reads DTGVSQNPRHKITKRGQNVTFRCDPISEHNRLYWYRQTLGQGPEFLTYFQNEAQLEKSRLLSDRFSAERPKGSFSTLEIQRTEQGDSAMYLCASSLDRATGELFFGEGSRLTVL.